Listed below are T cell receptor beta chains from one sample, sequenced in a study of shared clonotypes between healthy human individuals. Profiled with immunoSEQ multiplex PCR; TCRdb holds only in-frame clones, not every one. This sample has about half a million clones, with 79% found just once. The sequencing input was PBMCs. These receptors all come from a woman aged 40-49 years in good health. Some clones in this sample may be carry-over from other donors' samples. Both conserved end residues are part of each CDR3. Each record gives: clone size, J gene, D gene, V gene, CDR3 DNA, CDR3 protein. The D gene is left open where the match is weak. Clone size is given for some rows only: seen once, a few or many times, or a class if the clone is expanded.

clone_size: once
j_call: TRBJ2-5
d_call: -
v_call: TRBV30
cdr3_nt: TGTGCCTGGAGTGTGACCTCCGGAGAGACCCAGTACTTC
cdr3_aa: CAWSVTSGETQYF

clone_size: few
j_call: TRBJ1-2
d_call: -
v_call: TRBV28
cdr3_nt: TGTGCCAGCAGTCCCCCAGGGATTGGCTACACCTTC
cdr3_aa: CASSPPGIGYTF

clone_size: -
j_call: TRBJ2-2
d_call: TRBD2
v_call: TRBV5-1
cdr3_nt: TGCGCCAGCAGGGGACTAGCGGGGGAAGGCACCGGGGAGCTGTTTTTT
cdr3_aa: CASRGLAGEGTGELFF

clone_size: -
j_call: TRBJ2-7
d_call: -
v_call: TRBV6-5
cdr3_nt: TGTGCCAGCAGACCCACCTATCTGGGCTACGAGCAGTACTTC
cdr3_aa: CASRPTYLGYEQYF

clone_size: -
j_call: TRBJ2-3
d_call: TRBD2
v_call: TRBV5-4
cdr3_nt: TGTGCCAGCAGCTTGGTGGCGGGAGGAGGTGTAGATACGCAGTATTTT
cdr3_aa: CASSLVAGGGVDTQYF

clone_size: -
j_call: TRBJ2-2
d_call: TRBD2
v_call: TRBV15
cdr3_nt: TGTGCCACCAGCAGAGGCGATCTACTAGCGGGAGATACCGGGGAGCTGTTTTTT
cdr3_aa: CATSRGDLLAGDTGELFF

clone_size: -
j_call: TRBJ1-1
d_call: TRBD1
v_call: TRBV18
cdr3_nt: TGTGCCAGCTCACCCACCATGGACAGGATGAACACTGAAGCTTTCTTT
cdr3_aa: CASSPTMDRMNTEAFF

clone_size: -
j_call: TRBJ2-3
d_call: -
v_call: TRBV2
cdr3_nt: TGTGCCAGCGGCAAGATGGGGGAGTATTCCTTATCGTATTTT
cdr3_aa: CASGKMGEYSLSYF

clone_size: -
j_call: TRBJ1-1
d_call: -
v_call: TRBV10-3
cdr3_nt: TGTGCCATCAGTGAGTCGGAGGGTGGGTCTTTCTTT
cdr3_aa: CAISESEGGSFF

clone_size: -
j_call: TRBJ2-2
d_call: -
v_call: TRBV27
cdr3_nt: TGTGCCAGCAGTTTTTATCCCGGGGAGCTGTTTTTT
cdr3_aa: CASSFYPGELFF

clone_size: -
j_call: TRBJ2-7
d_call: -
v_call: TRBV5-1
cdr3_nt: TGCGCCAGCAGCTTGGTCGGGGACTACGAGCAGTACTTC
cdr3_aa: CASSLVGDYEQYF

clone_size: -
j_call: TRBJ2-1
d_call: -
v_call: TRBV29-1
cdr3_nt: TGCAGCGTTCGACAGTCATGGGGGTCAAACAATGAGCAGTTCTTC
cdr3_aa: CSVRQSWGSNNEQFF

clone_size: -
j_call: TRBJ2-1
d_call: -
v_call: TRBV29-1
cdr3_nt: TGCAGCGTTGATCCGAGTAGGGCACAAGATGAGCAGTTCTTC
cdr3_aa: CSVDPSRAQDEQFF

clone_size: -
j_call: TRBJ2-7
d_call: -
v_call: TRBV5-1
cdr3_nt: TGCGCCAGCAGCCACCCCGAAGCGGCGTTGACCTACGAGCAGTACTTC
cdr3_aa: CASSHPEAALTYEQYF

clone_size: -
j_call: TRBJ2-1
d_call: TRBD2
v_call: TRBV4-3
cdr3_nt: TGCGCCAGCAGCCAAGAGGGAGCGGGAGGGCCCTACAATGAGCAGTTCTTC
cdr3_aa: CASSQEGAGGPYNEQFF

clone_size: -
j_call: TRBJ2-7
d_call: TRBD1
v_call: TRBV18
cdr3_nt: TGTGCCAGCTCCCCAATAATGGGACAGGTTCACTACGAGCAGTACTTC
cdr3_aa: CASSPIMGQVHYEQYF

clone_size: -
j_call: TRBJ2-1
d_call: -
v_call: TRBV28
cdr3_nt: TGTGCCAGCAGTCTCGGGGCAGGCCCGAGCTCCTACAATGAGCAGTTCTTC
cdr3_aa: CASSLGAGPSSYNEQFF

clone_size: -
j_call: TRBJ2-3
d_call: TRBD2
v_call: TRBV7-2
cdr3_nt: TGTGCCAGCAGCAAGGGGCTAGCGGGCACAATAGATACGCAGTATTTT
cdr3_aa: CASSKGLAGTIDTQYF

clone_size: many
j_call: TRBJ1-2
d_call: -
v_call: TRBV28
cdr3_nt: TGTGCCAGCAGTCCTGGACCATGGGGGTATGGCTACACCTTC
cdr3_aa: CASSPGPWGYGYTF

clone_size: -
j_call: TRBJ2-3
d_call: TRBD2
v_call: TRBV30
cdr3_nt: TGTGCCTGGAGTGTAAGCGGGAGAGCCACAGATACGCAGTATTTT
cdr3_aa: CAWSVSGRATDTQYF

clone_size: once
j_call: TRBJ1-6
d_call: TRBD1
v_call: TRBV4-1
cdr3_nt: TGCGCCAGCAGCCAGGCGGACAGGGGAAATTCACCCCTCCACTTT
cdr3_aa: CASSQADRGNSPLHF

clone_size: -
j_call: TRBJ1-2
d_call: -
v_call: TRBV28
cdr3_nt: TGTGCCAGCAGTTTGACAGGCCAGGATGGCTACACCTTC
cdr3_aa: CASSLTGQDGYTF

clone_size: -
j_call: TRBJ1-1
d_call: TRBD1
v_call: TRBV27
cdr3_nt: TGTGCCAGCAGAAATGACAGGGGCCCTGAAGCTTTCTTT
cdr3_aa: CASRNDRGPEAFF

clone_size: -
j_call: TRBJ1-1
d_call: -
v_call: TRBV7-2
cdr3_nt: TGTGCCAGCAGCTCCTCGGGGGTGAACACTGAAGCTTTCTTT
cdr3_aa: CASSSSGVNTEAFF

clone_size: -
j_call: TRBJ1-2
d_call: -
v_call: TRBV15
cdr3_nt: TGTGCCACCAGCAACAATAAGGGCTTGAGGGGTGGCTACACCTTC
cdr3_aa: CATSNNKGLRGGYTF

clone_size: few
j_call: TRBJ2-7
d_call: -
v_call: TRBV11-1
cdr3_nt: TGTGCCAGCAGCCTTGACAGGAGTTTTGGGGGTGAGCAGTACTTC
cdr3_aa: CASSLDRSFGGEQYF

clone_size: once
j_call: TRBJ2-2
d_call: -
v_call: TRBV5-1
cdr3_nt: TGCGCCAGCACCCTGGAGGGCACCGGGGAGCTGTTTTTT
cdr3_aa: CASTLEGTGELFF

clone_size: -
j_call: TRBJ2-2
d_call: TRBD1
v_call: TRBV5-1
cdr3_nt: TGCGCCAGCAGCTTAAGGACAGGGAACACCGGGGAGCTGTTTTTT
cdr3_aa: CASSLRTGNTGELFF

clone_size: -
j_call: TRBJ2-5
d_call: -
v_call: TRBV5-5
cdr3_nt: TGTGCCAGCAGTTTAGCAGGAGTTGGAGAGACCCAGTACTTC
cdr3_aa: CASSLAGVGETQYF

clone_size: -
j_call: TRBJ2-7
d_call: -
v_call: TRBV7-2
cdr3_nt: TGTGCCAGCAGCTCAGGGCCCGAGCAGTACTTC
cdr3_aa: CASSSGPEQYF

clone_size: -
j_call: TRBJ2-3
d_call: TRBD2
v_call: TRBV10-3
cdr3_nt: TGTGCCATCAGTGAGTCGTGGACTAGTGGTGATACGCAGTATTTT
cdr3_aa: CAISESWTSGDTQYF

clone_size: many
j_call: TRBJ1-1
d_call: -
v_call: TRBV5-4
cdr3_nt: TGTGCCAGCAGCCCCGGACAGAACACTGAAGCTTTCTTT
cdr3_aa: CASSPGQNTEAFF

clone_size: -
j_call: TRBJ2-3
d_call: TRBD2
v_call: TRBV5-6
cdr3_nt: TGTGCCAGCAGCTGGGGGCCTGGCGGGAGGGGCACAGATACGCAGTATTTT
cdr3_aa: CASSWGPGGRGTDTQYF

clone_size: few
j_call: TRBJ2-1
d_call: TRBD2
v_call: TRBV7-2
cdr3_nt: TGTGCCAGCAGCTTAGTGGGAGCGGGAGAGGATGAGCAGTTCTTC
cdr3_aa: CASSLVGAGEDEQFF

clone_size: -
j_call: TRBJ1-1
d_call: TRBD1
v_call: TRBV5-1
cdr3_nt: TGCGCCAGCAGCCCCGGGACAGGGTACACTGAAGCTTTCTTT
cdr3_aa: CASSPGTGYTEAFF

clone_size: once
j_call: TRBJ2-7
d_call: -
v_call: TRBV28
cdr3_nt: TGTGCCAGCAGTTCCGAGGTCGGCCCCGAGCAGTACTTC
cdr3_aa: CASSSEVGPEQYF

clone_size: -
j_call: TRBJ1-1
d_call: -
v_call: TRBV6-1
cdr3_nt: TGTGCCACCATATTGACAGTGAACACTGAAGCTTTCTTT
cdr3_aa: CATILTVNTEAFF

clone_size: once
j_call: TRBJ2-5
d_call: -
v_call: TRBV30
cdr3_nt: TGTGCCTGGAGCGCAGGGATAGAACAAGAGACCCAGTACTTC
cdr3_aa: CAWSAGIEQETQYF

clone_size: -
j_call: TRBJ2-1
d_call: -
v_call: TRBV27
cdr3_nt: TGTGCCAGCAGTGATCTTCTTGTCGGGGGAGACAATGAGCAGTTCTTC
cdr3_aa: CASSDLLVGGDNEQFF

clone_size: -
j_call: TRBJ1-1
d_call: -
v_call: TRBV11-2
cdr3_nt: TGTGCCAGCAGCTTAACCACAGGGAACACTGAAGCTTTCTTT
cdr3_aa: CASSLTTGNTEAFF

clone_size: once
j_call: TRBJ2-4
d_call: TRBD2
v_call: TRBV7-9
cdr3_nt: TGTGCCAGCAGCCCCCGCCGAGGACTAGCGCGGAACATTCAGTACTTC
cdr3_aa: CASSPRRGLARNIQYF